The source of this T cell receptor beta chain is a study of sequential checkpoint blockade in melanoma. On the study more broadly: Arm A got nivolumab then ipilimumab; arm B the reverse, 1:1.

Documented treatment: randomized to nivolumab then ipilimumab (arm A) or the reverse (arm B). None of the patients previously received DNA-damaging chemotherapy. Live CD3+CD8+ CD19− CD56− cells were sorted from PBMCs. Measured with immunoSEQ multiplex PCR; TCRdb has only the in-frame clones, and not every one. The sample has about 20,000 clones; roughly 82% are singletons. This CDR3 is built from 16 residues. Germline assignment: CDR1 MNHNY and CDR2 SVGAGI (reference sequence). Points on this clone: At one of its ends the junction is not consistent with the germline gene, which may arise from a read error. Other DNA variants within this sample encode the same CDR3.

The source was CD8+ T cells sorted from blood (inferred from file names), collected from a patient given nivolumab and ipilimumab in sequence. This receptor was taken from a human donor with melanoma. This chain joins TRBV6-6 and TRBJ2-7; weak D call: TRBD1 (5 bases). DNA of the CDR3: TGTGCCAGCAGTTACCTCCCGGACAACATAAACTACGAACAGTACTTC. Amino acids: CASSYLPDNINYEQYF.